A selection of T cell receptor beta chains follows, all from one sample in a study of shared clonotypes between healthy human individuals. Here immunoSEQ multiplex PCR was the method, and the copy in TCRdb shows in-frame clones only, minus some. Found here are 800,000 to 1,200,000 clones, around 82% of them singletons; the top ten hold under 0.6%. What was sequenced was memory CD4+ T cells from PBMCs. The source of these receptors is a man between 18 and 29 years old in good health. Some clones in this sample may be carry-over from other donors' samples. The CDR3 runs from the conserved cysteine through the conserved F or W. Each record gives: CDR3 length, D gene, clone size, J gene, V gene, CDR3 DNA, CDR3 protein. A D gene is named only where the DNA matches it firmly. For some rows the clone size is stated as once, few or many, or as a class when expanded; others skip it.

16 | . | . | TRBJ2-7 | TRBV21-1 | TGTGCCAGCAGTCCCAGTGGGGGATTGTCGTCCTACGAGCAGTACTTC | CASSPSGGLSSYEQYF
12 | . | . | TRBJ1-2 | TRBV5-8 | TGTGCCAGCAGCCAGACGGACCATGGCTACACCTTC | CASSQTDHGYTF
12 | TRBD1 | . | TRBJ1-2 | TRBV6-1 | TGTGCCAGCAGTGAGACAGGGTATGGCTACACCTTC | CASSETGYGYTF
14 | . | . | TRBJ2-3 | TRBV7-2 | TGTGCCAGCAGCCCCCGACCAAGCACAGATACGCAGTATTTT | CASSPRPSTDTQYF
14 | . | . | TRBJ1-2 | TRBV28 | TGTGCCAGCAGGGTCCTGAGGGGCCCTTATGGCTACACCTTC | CASRVLRGPYGYTF
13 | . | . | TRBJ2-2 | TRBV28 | TGTGCCAGCAGTCTAACAGGCCCCGGGGAGCTGTTTTTT | CASSLTGPGELFF
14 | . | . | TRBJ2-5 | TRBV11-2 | TGTGCCAGCAGCTTACGGTTCCAGGGTAGTGAGCAGTACTTC | CASSLRFQGSEQYF
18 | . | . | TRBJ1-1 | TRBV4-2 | TGTGCCAGCAGCCATCCCTGGTCGGGTCGTGCCAGGAACACTGAAGCTTTCTTT | CASSHPWSGRARNTEAFF
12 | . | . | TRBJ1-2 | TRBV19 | TGTGCCAGTAGTATATTTAACTATGGCTACACCTTC | CASSIFNYGYTF
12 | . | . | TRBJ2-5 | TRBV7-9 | TGTGCCAGCAGTTACGGGGAAGAGACCCAGTACTTC | CASSYGEETQYF
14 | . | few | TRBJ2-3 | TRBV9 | TGTGCCAGCAGCCCAACGGGAGTAGGAGATACGCAGTATTTT | CASSPTGVGDTQYF
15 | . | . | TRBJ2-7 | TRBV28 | TGTGCCAGCAGTTTATCAGGGGATCGATTCTACGAGCAGTACTTC | CASSLSGDRFYEQYF
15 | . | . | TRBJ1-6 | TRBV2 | TGTGCCAGCGAATTCGAAAGCTCCTATAATTCACCCCTCCACTTT | CASEFESSYNSPLHF
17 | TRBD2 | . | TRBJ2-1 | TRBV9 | TGTGCCAGCAGCCCAAGCACTAGCGGGACGTCCTACAATGAGCAGTTCTTC | CASSPSTSGTSYNEQFF
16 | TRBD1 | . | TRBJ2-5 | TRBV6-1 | TGTGCCAGCAGTGAACAAAGGACAGGGGTCGAAGAGACCCAGTACTTC | CASSEQRTGVEETQYF
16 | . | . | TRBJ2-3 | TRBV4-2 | TGTGCCAGCGAACAAGCACCTTCAGGGGGCACAGATACGCAGTATTTT | CASEQAPSGGTDTQYF
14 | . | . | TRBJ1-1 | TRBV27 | TGTGCCAGCAGTTGGGGAATTTCGGACACTGAAGCTTTCTTT | CASSWGISDTEAFF
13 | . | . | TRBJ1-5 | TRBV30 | TGTGCCTGGGCCCCTGGTAGCAATCAGCCCCAGCATTTT | CAWAPGSNQPQHF
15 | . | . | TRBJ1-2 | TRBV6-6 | TGTGCCAGCAGCTCCACCGACATCTCGATCTATGGCTACACCTTC | CASSSTDISIYGYTF
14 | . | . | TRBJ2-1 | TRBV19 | TGTGCCAGTAGTATAGCGGCCTCGAACAATGAGCAGTTCTTC | CASSIAASNNEQFF
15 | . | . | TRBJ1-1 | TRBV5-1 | TGCGCCAGCACGAGGGGAGCCACGGTCAAGGCTGAAGCTTTCTTT | CASTRGATVKAEAFF
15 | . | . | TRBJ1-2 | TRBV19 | TGTGCCAGTAGTATGGGTAGGACCAACCCCTATGGCTACACCTTC | CASSMGRTNPYGYTF
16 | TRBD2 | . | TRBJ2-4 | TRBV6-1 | TGTGCCAGCAGTGAGGGACTAGCGGGAGGGCCCGTCATTCAGTACTTC | CASSEGLAGGPVIQYF
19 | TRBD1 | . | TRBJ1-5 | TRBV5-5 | TGTGCCAGCAGCTTGGAAGGGACAGTAGCCTATTATAGCAATCAGCCCCAGCATTTT | CASSLEGTVAYYSNQPQHF
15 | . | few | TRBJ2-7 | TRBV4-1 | TGCGCCAGCTCATTCCGGGACGGGGGTCACTACGAGCAGTACTTC | CASSFRDGGHYEQYF
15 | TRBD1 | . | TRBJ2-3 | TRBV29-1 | TGCAGCGTTGAAGATACGACAGGGGCCCCAGATACGCAGTATTTT | CSVEDTTGAPDTQYF
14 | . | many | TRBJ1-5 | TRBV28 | TGTGCCAGCACCCGTGGCAGGGGTTACCAGCCCCAGCATTTT | CASTRGRGYQPQHF
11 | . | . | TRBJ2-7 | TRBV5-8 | TGTGCCAGCAGCCTGGAGGGGGAGCAGTACTTC | CASSLEGEQYF
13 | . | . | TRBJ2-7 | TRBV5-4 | TGTGCCAGCCAGAATAGGGGGGTCTACGAGCAGTACTTC | CASQNRGVYEQYF
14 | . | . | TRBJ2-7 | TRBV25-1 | TGTGCCAGCGCAAAGATAGGGGGTTCCTACGAGCAGTACTTC | CASAKIGGSYEQYF
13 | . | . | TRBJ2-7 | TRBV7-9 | TGTGCCAGCAGCTTTTACGCTTCGGGGGAGCAGTACTTC | CASSFYASGEQYF
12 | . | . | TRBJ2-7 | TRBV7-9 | TGTGCCAGCAGCAAAGCCATGGGCGAGCAGTACTTC | CASSKAMGEQYF
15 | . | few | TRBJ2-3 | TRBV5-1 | TGCGCCAGCAGCTTGGGAGTCACTAGCACAGATACGCAGTATTTT | CASSLGVTSTDTQYF
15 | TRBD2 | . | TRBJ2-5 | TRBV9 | TGTGCCAGCAGCGCAGCGGGAGGGCAGTCAGAGACCCAGTACTTC | CASSAAGGQSETQYF
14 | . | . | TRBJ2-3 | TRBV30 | TGTGCCTGGGCAAGCGGTGTTAGCACAGATACGCAGTATTTT | CAWASGVSTDTQYF
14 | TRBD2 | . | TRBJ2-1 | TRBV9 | TGTGCCAGCACTGAACTAGCGGGAGTAAATGAGCAGTTCTTC | CASTELAGVNEQFF
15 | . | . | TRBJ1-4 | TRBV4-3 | TGCGCCAGCAGCGCCCAGATACGGACTAATGAAAAACTGTTTTTT | CASSAQIRTNEKLFF
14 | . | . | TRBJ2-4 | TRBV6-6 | TGTGCCAGCAGGCAGGGGGGAGCCAAAAACATTCAGTACTTC | CASRQGGAKNIQYF
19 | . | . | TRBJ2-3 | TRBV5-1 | TGCGCCAGCAGCTTTCCTCGTTCGGGGGTTAGTACATTCACAGATACGCAGTATTTT | CASSFPRSGVSTFTDTQYF
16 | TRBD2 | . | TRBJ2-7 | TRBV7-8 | TGTGCCAGCAGCTTACAACTAGCGGCGTATCCCTACGAGCAGTACTTC | CASSLQLAAYPYEQYF
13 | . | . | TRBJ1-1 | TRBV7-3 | TGTGCCAGCAGCTTACTTCAGAACACTGAAGCTTTCTTT | CASSLLQNTEAFF
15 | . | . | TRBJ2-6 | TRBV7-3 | TGTGCCAGCAGCGAGGACAGCGCTGGGGCCAACGTCCTGACTTTC | CASSEDSAGANVLTF
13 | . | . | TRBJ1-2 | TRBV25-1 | TGTGCCAGCAGTGTGCCCGGGGCCTATGGCTACACCTTC | CASSVPGAYGYTF
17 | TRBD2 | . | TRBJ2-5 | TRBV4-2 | TGTGCCAGCAGCCAGGAGACCGGGACTAGCGGGACAGAGACCCAGTACTTC | CASSQETGTSGTETQYF
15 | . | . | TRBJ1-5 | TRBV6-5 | TGTGCCAGCAGGCCACAGGGTGCTGCAGGTCAGCCCCAGCATTTT | CASRPQGAAGQPQHF
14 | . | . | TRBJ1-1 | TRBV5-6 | TGCGCCAGCAGCTCGTTGGGTTTAGACACTGAAGCTTTCTTT | CASSSLGLDTEAFF